This is a list of T cell receptor beta chains from one sample in a study of T cell responses to AZD1222 COVID-19 vaccine. Profiling relied on immunoSEQ multiplex PCR, and the TCRdb table lists in-frame clones only, not all of them. The sample has 80,000 to 95,000 clones, roughly nine tenths seen once. Sequencing was performed on peripheral blood, taken 28 days after the second AZD1222 dose. The source of these receptors is an adult who received the AZD1222 COVID-19 vaccine. CDR3s include the opening cysteine and the closing phenylalanine or tryptophan. D genes are given only for firm matches. A clone size is listed for some rows: how often the clone was seen (once, few, many), or a class if it is expanded.

V gene	J gene	D gene	clone size	CDR3 DNA	CDR3 protein
TRBV5-5	TRBJ2-1	TRBD2	-	TGTGCCAGCGCGGGGGAGGCCTCCTACAATGAGCAGTTCTTC	CASAGEASYNEQFF
TRBV6-5	TRBJ2-3	-	-	TGTGCCAGCAGGTTAATGGATATGCAGTATTTT	CASRLMDMQYF
TRBV2	TRBJ1-2	-	-	TGTGCCAGCAGTGTTTCAGGGTTCGGTAGCTACACCTTC	CASSVSGFGSYTF
TRBV7-2	TRBJ2-3	-	-	TGTGCCAGCAGCTTGTGGGGGGGCGGGGATACGCAGTATTTT	CASSLWGGGDTQYF
TRBV18	TRBJ2-2	TRBD1	-	TGTGCCAGTGTGACAGGGCGAAACACCGGGGAGCTGTTTTTT	CASVTGRNTGELFF
TRBV18	TRBJ2-1	-	-	TGTGCCAGCTCAATCTCTTTCCATGAGCAGTTCTTC	CASSISFHEQFF
TRBV30	TRBJ1-3	-	once	TGTGCCTGGAGTGGGAGACTCAGGGGAAACACCATATATTTT	CAWSGRLRGNTIYF
TRBV10-1	TRBJ2-1	-	-	TGCGCCAGCAGCCCGGACAGTGAAGTTGGCAATGAGCAGTTCTTC	CASSPDSEVGNEQFF
TRBV2	TRBJ1-5	-	-	TGTGCCAGCAGTCCGGGCCTGAATCAGCCCCAGCATTTT	CASSPGLNQPQHF
TRBV19	TRBJ2-2	-	-	TGTGCCAGTAGTATTGACGGCGGGGCCTCGAACACCGGGGAGCTGTTTTTT	CASSIDGGASNTGELFF
TRBV18	TRBJ1-2	-	-	TGTGCCAGCTCACCACCGGCAGGGCTCTTCCTCTATGGCTACACCTTC	CASSPPAGLFLYGYTF
TRBV5-1	TRBJ1-2	TRBD1	once	TGCGCCAGCAGTCAGGGGGGGAACTATGGCTACACCTTC	CASSQGGNYGYTF
TRBV5-6	TRBJ1-4	-	few	TGTGCCAGCAGCCGGAGAGGGGGAGCTAATGAAAAACTGTTTTTT	CASSRRGGANEKLFF
TRBV7-8	TRBJ2-2	-	once	TGTGCCAGCAGCTCAAACCGCTGGGCCGGGGAGCTGTTTTTT	CASSSNRWAGELFF
TRBV27	TRBJ1-1	-	-	TGTGCCAGCATCCCAGACCAGGGGACGAACACTGAAGCTTTCTTT	CASIPDQGTNTEAFF
TRBV28	TRBJ1-1	TRBD1	-	TGTGCCAGCAGTTTTCCGGGACAGGGGGCGGGCACTGAAGCTTTCTTT	CASSFPGQGAGTEAFF